This T cell receptor beta chain was recorded in a study of T cells in localized non-small cell lung cancer. Regarding the study as a whole: Detection in adjacent lung was observed for a median about 50 of the top 100 tumor clones. A single tumor region was sequenced, leaving heterogeneity possible. Higher adjacent-lung clonality was associated with shorter survival.

This clone was picked up one time. The antigen remains undetermined. The assay was immunoSEQ multiplex PCR, and TCRdb's table has in-frame clones only and misses some. The sample holds more than 45,000 clones; 77% are singletons and the top ten take about 15%. The ends lost 0 bases at V and 6 bases at J; junction bases unmatched: 9. Germline V gives CDR1 LGHNA, CDR2 YSLEER. The CDR3 is made up of 16 amino acids. This sequence originates from a man between 40 and 75 years old with stage I squamous cell lung carcinoma. The chain has TRBV4-3 and TRBJ1-2; TRBD1 matches 8 bases. Sample: peripheral blood, taken before any cancer treatment. The DNA for the CDR3 is TGCGCCAGCAGCCAAGATGTAGGCCAGGGGGCTGATGGCTACACCTTC. It yields the protein CASSQDVGQGADGYTF.